These T cell receptor beta chains were read from a single sample in a study of tumour-infiltrating T cells in Burkitt lymphoma. Libraries were prepared by immunoSEQ multiplex PCR; TCRdb keeps only in-frame clonotypes and omits some of them. Of more than 2,500 clones listed, more than 75% are singletons. What was sequenced was tumor tissue. These receptors were collected from a human donor with diffuse large B-cell lymphoma. Both conserved end residues are part of each CDR3. A D gene is named only where the DNA matches it firmly.

d_call: TRBD2; j_call: TRBJ2-1; v_call: TRBV29-1; cdr3_aa: CSVRPPSGRMHEQFF; cdr3_nt: TGCAGCGTAAGACCCCCTAGCGGGAGAATGCATGAGCAGTTCTTC
d_call: TRBD2; j_call: TRBJ2-1; v_call: TRBV7-9; cdr3_aa: CASNVGASGNNEQFF; cdr3_nt: TGTGCCAGCAACGTTGGGGCTAGCGGGAACAATGAGCAGTTCTTC
d_call: -; j_call: TRBJ1-5; v_call: TRBV19; cdr3_aa: CASSIYGQPQHF; cdr3_nt: TGTGCCAGTAGTATATACGGGCAGCCCCAGCATTTT
d_call: TRBD2; j_call: TRBJ2-1; v_call: TRBV6-5; cdr3_aa: CASRPLAGGYNEQFF; cdr3_nt: TGTGCCAGCCGTCCCCTAGCGGGAGGGTACAATGAGCAGTTCTTC
d_call: -; j_call: TRBJ2-3; v_call: TRBV7-9; cdr3_aa: CASSLAAGANTDTQYF; cdr3_nt: TGTGCCAGCAGCTTAGCGGCCGGGGCGAACACAGATACGCAGTATTTT
d_call: TRBD2; j_call: TRBJ2-1; v_call: TRBV6-1; cdr3_aa: CASSELGRGGYNEQFF; cdr3_nt: TGTGCCAGCAGTGAACTGGGTCGGGGGGGCTACAATGAGCAGTTCTTC
d_call: TRBD1; j_call: TRBJ1-1; v_call: TRBV6-5; cdr3_aa: CASSATGVTEAFF; cdr3_nt: TGTGCCAGCAGTGCCACAGGGGTCACTGAAGCTTTCTTT
d_call: -; j_call: TRBJ1-1; v_call: TRBV6-5; cdr3_aa: CASSYPGPLKNTEAFF; cdr3_nt: TGTGCCAGCAGTTACCCCGGACCGCTCAAGAACACTGAAGCTTTCTTT
d_call: -; j_call: TRBJ1-5; v_call: TRBV9; cdr3_aa: CASSVDGNQPQHF; cdr3_nt: TGTGCCAGCAGCGTAGATGGCAATCAGCCCCAGCATTTT
d_call: -; j_call: TRBJ2-7; v_call: TRBV2; cdr3_aa: CASREGYEQYF; cdr3_nt: TGTGCCAGCAGGGAGGGCTACGAGCAGTACTTC